What follows are 17 T cell receptor beta chains derived from one specimen sequenced in a study of monozygotic twins with inflammatory bowel disease (dated by TCRdb to between 2017 and 2020). Libraries were built with 5' RACE. The run used an Illumina HiSeq 2500. Reads reprocessed by TCRdb are summarized as one entry per CDR3 protein sequence, and DNA is absent. The table of this sample itemizes fewer than 550,000 distinct CDR3 sequences. The ten largest make up around 2.3% of the sample. Sequencing was done on a sample of blood. The origin of the receptors is a human donor with ulcerative colitis or Crohn's disease, or a healthy co-twin of an affected twin (not recorded which).

J is TRBJ1-2 and V is TRBV11-2; the TCRdb D gene call, TRBD1, has no DNA to confirm it. CDR1 is SGHAT, CDR2 FQNNGV, per germline. The CDR3 contains 15 residues. The CDR3 is CASSLGTGWVYGYTF.

The chain is built from TRBV19 and TRBJ2-6. Germline-derived CDR1 and CDR2 are LNHDA and SQIVND (reference sequence). CDR3 length: 16 residues. Here the CDR3 reads CASSTLLISGANVLTF.

The J gene is TRBJ1-1, the V gene TRBV6-5; TCRdb proposes TRBD1, but this gene call is untestable without DNA. This CDR3 is built from 12 residues. The germline CDR1 and CDR2 sequences are MNHEY and SVGAGI. This chain's CDR3 is CASSYSQGRAFF.

The chain joins TRBV20-1 to TRBJ2-2; absent DNA, TCRdb's TRBD1 call cannot be checked. Germline V lookup: CDR1 DFQATT, CDR2 SNEGSKA (reference sequence). The CDR3 is made up of 14 amino acids. The CDR3 loop is CSASRGDATGELFF.

V and J are TRBV18 and TRBJ2-5; TCRdb selects TRBD1, and the lack of DNA leaves this call unchecked. Looked up from germline, CDR1 is KGHSH and CDR2 is LQKENI. The CDR3 has 15 amino acids. The CDR3 spells CASSAAGAVQETQYF.

The J gene is TRBJ2-1, the V gene TRBV10-3; the D call of TRBD1 rests on TCRdb alone, since no DNA is present to check it. This CDR3 spans 13 amino acids. Germline V gene lookup returns CDR1 ENHRY and CDR2 SYGVKD. The CDR3 is CAIRWDRSGEQFF.

The V and J genes are TRBV19 and TRBJ2-4; without DNA, the TCRdb call of TRBD2 cannot be checked. Germline V gene data show CDR1 as LNHDA and CDR2 as SQIVND (reference sequence). This CDR3 comprises 13 residues. CDR3 amino acids: CASNMGGTNIQYF. The full variable domain, its missing parts supplied by reference TRBV19 and TRBJ2-4, is DGGITQSPKYLFRKEGQNVTLSCEQNLNHDAMYWYRQDPGQGLRLIYYSQIVNDFQKGDIAEGYSVSREKKESFPLTVTSAQKNPTAFYLCASNMGGTNIQYFGAGTRLSVL.

The rearrangement uses TRBV7-9 and TRBJ2-6; no DNA is available, so the TRBD1 call from TCRdb remains unchecked. CDR1 is SEHNR and CDR2 is FQNEAQ in the germline V gene (reference sequence). CDR3 length equals 15 residues. CDR3 protein: CASSPGQAGANVLTF.

The chain combines TRBV7-3 with TRBJ2-2; TCRdb gives TRBD2 as the D gene, but with no DNA this cannot be confirmed. The CDR3 loop spans 14 amino acids. The germline gives CDR1 SGHTA, CDR2 FQGTGA. The CDR3 sequence: CASGASGNTGELFF.

The chain employs TRBV2 and TRBJ1-2; there is no DNA to check the TCRdb D call of TRBD1. Looked up from germline, CDR1 is SNHLY and CDR2 is FYNNEI. The CDR3 totals 15 residues. CDR3 loop: CASSESAGTNYGYTF.

The genes are TRBV2 and TRBJ1-2. Per the germline V gene, CDR1 is SNHLY and CDR2 is FYNNEI. CDR3 size: 12 residues. The CDR3 loop reads CASSAEAYGYTF. Using reference TRBV2 and TRBJ1-2 for the parts outside the CDR3, the full variable domain is EPEVTQTPSHQVTQMGQEVILRCVPISNHLYFYWYRQILGQKVEFLVSFYNNEISEKSEIFDDQFSVERPDGSNFTLKIRSTKLEDSAMYFCASSAEAYGYTFGSGTRLTVV.

This chain connects TRBV29-1 to TRBJ2-3; with no DNA, the TCRdb D assignment of TRBD2 cannot be verified. Germline CDR1 is SQVTM and CDR2 is ANQGSEA. The CDR3 spans 16 residues. CDR3 sequence reads: CSVEVLGTRVGDTQYF.

V gene TRBV5-1 combines with J gene TRBJ1-4. CDR1 is SGHRS and CDR2 is YFSETQ in the germline V gene. The CDR3 covers 15 residues. This chain's CDR3 is CASRLDGGSNEKLFF.

V gene TRBV5-5 combines with J gene TRBJ2-2; TCRdb outputs TRBD1, but without DNA this stays unchecked. This CDR3 is 17 amino acids long. Per the germline V gene, CDR1 is SGHKS and CDR2 is YYEKEE (reference sequence). CDR3 sequence reads: CASSSNPGRISVGELFF.

This sequence joins TRBV15 and TRBJ2-1; TCRdb's D call, TRBD2, is unchecked because there is no DNA. From germline, CDR1 is LNHNV and CDR2 YYDKDF (reference sequence). The CDR3 length is 13 residues. The CDR3 protein is CATSRYREYEQFF. Complete variable domain (other parts from reference TRBV15 and TRBJ2-1): DAMVIQNPRYQVTQFGKPVTLSCSQTLNHNVMYWYQQKSSQAPKLLFHYYDKDFNNEADTPDNFQSRRPNTSFCFLDIRSPGLGDTAMYLCATSRYREYEQFFGPGTRLTVL.

The rearrangement uses TRBV2 and TRBJ2-5; checking the TCRdb D call of TRBD1 is not possible without DNA. Germline loops: CDR1 SNHLY, CDR2 FYNNEI. This CDR3 is 16 amino acids long. The CDR3 sequence: CASSDGTGGWQETQYF. The variable domain in full, with the rest retrieved from reference TRBV2 and TRBJ2-5, is EPEVTQTPSHQVTQMGQEVILRCVPISNHLYFYWYRQILGQKVEFLVSFYNNEISEKSEIFDDQFSVERPDGSNFTLKIRSTKLEDSAMYFCASSDGTGGWQETQYFGPGTRLLVL.

The CDR3: CATSDLKGGETQYF. This chain connects TRBV24-1 to TRBJ2-5; TCRdb calls TRBD1, which cannot be checked without DNA. Germline CDR1 and CDR2: KGHDR and SFDVKD. The CDR3 length is 14 residues.